The 9 T cell receptor beta chains listed next were all sequenced from one sample in a study of liver allograft versus peripheral blood T cells. Study-level information: Within transplanted livers, the T cell receptor repertoires were examined and compared against the repertoires present in the peripheral blood of liver transplant recipients.

Each CDR3 protein gets one entry after TCRdb re-called the reads with MiXCR. This table holds a few thousand distinct CDR3 sequences, around 16% found once. All receptors derive from a human patient who had a liver transplant. A subset of T cells may come from the graft donor.

V is TRBV11-1 and J is TRBJ2-3; 7 bases are shared with TRBD1. Germline lookup yields CDR1 SGHAT and CDR2 FQDESV (reference sequence). J was trimmed by 1 base and V by 0 bases; bases with no gene match: 7. This CDR3 spans 17 amino acids. The CDR3 reads CASSLARDRGGTDTQYF. The CDR3 bases are TGTGCCAGCAGCTTAGCCCGGGACAGAGGGGGCACAGATACGCAGTATTTT.

This clonotype is labeled medium-sized. V gene TRBV5-6 combines with J gene TRBJ2-1; 11 positions match TRBD2. CDR3 length: 16 residues. Trimming cost V 4 bases and J 9 bases; bases outside gene matches: 12. Germline CDR1 is SGHDT and CDR2 is YYEEEE. CDR3 amino acids: CASSPPLAGVGSEQFF. CDR3 DNA: TGTGCCAGCAGCCCCCCACTAGCGGGGGTGGGTAGTGAGCAGTTCTTC.

This clonotype is labeled as medium-sized. The rearrangement joins TRBV20-1 to TRBJ2-7, with 8 bases identical to TRBD1. The CDR3 is made up of 13 amino acids. V lost 8 bases and J lost 3; bases outside the gene matches: 9. Germline V gene sequence: CDR1 DFQATT, CDR2 SNEGSKA (reference sequence). The CDR3 DNA is TGCAGTTCCGTGCAGGGGGCCAGCTACGAGCAGTACTTC. It yields the protein CSSVQGASYEQYF.

Relative to its sample, this clonotype is medium-sized. The chain is built from TRBV20-1 and TRBJ1-5; the D gene is possibly TRBD1 (5 bases). This CDR3 is built from 14 residues. V was pared by 0 bases and J by 7 bases, with 13 bases between. Germline lookup yields CDR1 DFQATT and CDR2 SNEGSKA (reference sequence). DNA of the CDR3: TGCAGTGCTAGAGAGTTGCAGGGTGGACAGCCCCAGCATTTT. It translates to CSARELQGGQPQHF.

By sample share, this clonotype is medium-sized (0.01 to 0.1%). This sequence joins TRBV19 and TRBJ2-7; TRBD1 aligns across 10 bases. J was trimmed by 7 bases and V by 3 bases; bases with no gene match: 9. CDR1 is LNHDA, CDR2 SQIVND, per germline (reference sequence). This CDR3 contains 15 residues. CDR3 loop: CASSMGDRGTEEQYF. DNA of the CDR3: TGTGCCAGTAGTATGGGGGACAGGGGAACGGAGGAGCAGTACTTC. Using reference TRBV19 and TRBJ2-7 for the parts outside the CDR3, the full variable domain is DGGITQSPKYLFRKEGQNVTLSCEQNLNHDAMYWYRQDPGQGLRLIYYSQIVNDFQKGDIAEGYSVSREKKESFPLTVTSAQKNPTAFYLCASSMGDRGTEEQYFGPGTRLTVT.

The V call is TRBV6-5, the J call TRBJ1-1; 11 nucleotides align to TRBD1. Germline CDR1 and CDR2: MNHEY and SVGAGI. The V segment lost 5 bases and the J segment 6 bases; nucleotides outside the gene matches: 2. The CDR3 runs to 13 residues. As DNA, the CDR3 is TGTGCCAGCAGTCGGGACAGGGGGGCTGAAGCTTTCTTT. Protein sequence: CASSRDRGAEAFF.

The chain uses TRBV30 and TRBJ1-1, with D tentatively TRBD1 (5 bases). V was trimmed by 0 bases and J by 0 bases, leaving 17 bases between them. Germline loops: CDR1 GTSNPN, CDR2 SVGIG (reference sequence). The CDR3 has 17 amino acids. CDR3 DNA: TGTGCCTGGAGTGTATCCCTTGACAGCCTGATGAACACTGAAGCTTTCTTT. It encodes CAWSVSLDSLMNTEAFF.

The chain combines TRBV10-2 with TRBJ2-2; 11 bases are shared with TRBD2. The length of the CDR3 is 17 residues. Germline V gene lookup returns CDR1 WSHSY and CDR2 SAAADI. V shed 7 bases, J shed 5 bases, and the junction held 12 bases outside the gene matches. The DNA of the CDR3 is TGCGCCAGCACAGGGACTAGCGGCTCAGAGGGAACCGGGGAGCTGTTTTTT. Translating it yields CASTGTSGSEGTGELFF.

This clonotype is medium-sized within its sample. The rearrangement links TRBV6-5 to TRBJ1-5; D gene ambiguous. Trimming took 5 bases from V and 3 from J, leaving 8 bases between them. From germline, CDR1 is MNHEY and CDR2 SVGAGI. The CDR3 runs to 13 residues. For the CDR3, the DNA is TGTGCCAGCAGTACTACACTCAATCAGCCCCAGCATTTT. The encoded protein is CASSTTLNQPQHF.